The entry that follows covers one T cell receptor (beta chain) sequence. Its antigen is currently unknown. Because the CDR3 is missing its conserved closing phenylalanine or tryptophan, this is likely a read error. This specimen belongs to a study of tumor and adjacent non-tumor tissue in lung cancer. For the study at large: There were approximately twelve adenocarcinoma, a couple of squamous cell carcinoma and 1 small cell lung cancer cases.

Study-level findings and limits: Compared with tumor, normal lung showed significantly lower TCR diversity. Patients with more diverse tumor TCRs had worse survival.

Looked up from germline, CDR1 is SQVTM and CDR2 is ANQGSEA. J lost 5 bases, V lost 4 bases, and 11 bases had no gene match. The CDR3 extends over 15 amino acids. TCRbeta libraries were built with three rounds of nested PCR, modified from ARM-PCR. MiXCR was run by TCRdb on the multiplex PCR reads, yielding one entry per CDR3 protein. This sample has some 84,000 distinct CDR3 sequences, with approximately 57% found just once. RNA was extracted from bulk tissue without any cell sorting. This clonotype originated in a man aged 70-80 years with non-small cell lung cancer. Sequencing was done on a sample of lung tumor tissue. The chain uses TRBV29-1 and TRBJ2-3, with 8 positions matching TRBD2. The CDR3 DNA reads as TGCAGCGTTGTCCGACCAGGACTAGCAGGAGATACGCAGTATCTT. It codes for CSVVRPGLAGDTQYL.